This T cell receptor beta chain was sequenced for a study of blood T cell repertoires in COVID-19. About the research overall: Samples of COVID-19 (acute and convalescent) were obtained from the United States, Italy and Spain. From T cells, B-cell-depleted T cells, or PBMCs came the material, which was cDNA or gDNA.

V shed 10 bases and J 4 bases; nucleotides not matched to a gene: 7. Germline V gene data show CDR1 as ENHRY and CDR2 as SYGVKD. CDR3 length equals 14 residues. In the original analysis: Amplification of reference gene primers was used by the study to estimate nucleated cell counts. Using immunoSEQ multiplex PCR, the repertoire was profiled, and TCRdb retains in-frame clones only, with some absent. V and J calls plus clone size are reproduced from that table; the DNA served to infer D and trimming. The sample holds a few hundred thousand clones; approximately 80% are singletons and the top ten take approximately 2.4%.

The sequence came from a man in his forties or fifties who had recovered from COVID-19. The sample was peripheral blood. This chain uses TRBV10-3 with TRBJ2-2; 9 bases fit TRBD1. CDR3 protein: CATEDRGVTGELFF. CDR3 sequence (DNA): TGTGCCACCGAAGACAGGGGGGTCACCGGGGAGCTGTTTTTT.